The clone carrying this TCR beta chain was seen at least ten times. Germline lookup yields CDR1 LNHNV and CDR2 YYDKDF (reference sequence). The CDR3 covers 14 residues. V was clipped by 0 bases and J by 3 bases, with 9 bases between them. The sample comes from a study of T cells after yellow fever vaccination. TCRdb reanalysed the 5' RACE reads using MiXCR and keeps one entry per CDR3 protein. This table holds some 300,000 distinct CDR3 sequences, approximately 10% found once. The rearrangement joins TRBV15 to TRBJ2-7; D remains unclear. Sequencing was performed on CD4+ T cells sorted from PBMCs, taken 5 days after the yellow fever booster vaccination. The source of this sequence is a man aged 18 to 30 who received the YFV17D yellow fever vaccine. The CDR3 loop is CATSRDRVDYEQYV. CDR3 DNA: TGTGCCACCAGCAGAGATCGAGTTGACTACGAGCAGTACGTC.